One sample yielded the 28 T cell receptor beta chains listed below, sequenced in a study of metastatic and nonmetastatic thyroid tumors. TCRdb re-called the PCR reads with MiXCR. The sample holds about 10,000 clones; around 40% are singletons and the top ten take 15% to 20%. Thyroid surgery took place with no prior treatment in any patient. Material for sequencing was tumor tissue. These TCRs come from a female donor with papillary thyroid cancer or a benign thyroid nodule (not recorded which). Some clones in this sample may be carry-over from other donors' samples.

This clone came up a few times. This chain connects TRBV28 to TRBJ1-6; unclear D gene. The V gene lost 4 bases and the J gene lost 10 bases, with 14 bases spanning the gap. This CDR3 has 14 amino acids. CDR1 and CDR2 from the germline V gene are MDHEN and SYDVKM. The CDR3 sequence: CASSSGRTRSPLHF. The DNA for the CDR3 is TGTGCCAGCAGTTCCGGGAGAACCAGGTCACCCCTCCACTTT.

The table lists this clone with a few counts. The chain carries TRBV27 and TRBJ1-2; 9 bases are a match to TRBD1. V lost 4 bases to trimming and J lost 4 bases; unmatched junction nucleotides: 4. This CDR3 spans 14 amino acids. The V gene's germline CDR1 is MNHEY and CDR2 SMNVEV (reference sequence). This chain's CDR3 is CASSSQGASYGYTF. CDR3 sequence (DNA): TGTGCCAGCAGTTCACAGGGGGCGAGCTATGGCTACACCTTC.

This clone was seen only a few times. The CDR3 loop is CASSLDDLGGNYGYTF. Here the CDR3 DNA reads TGTGCCAGCAGCTTAGACGACCTTGGGGGGAACTATGGCTACACCTTC. The rearrangement uses TRBV7-6 and TRBJ1-2, with D maybe TRBD1 (5 bases). V dropped 1 base and J dropped 2 bases, with 14 bases sitting between them. The germline gives CDR1 SGHVS, CDR2 FNYEAQ. The CDR3 spans 16 residues.

The chain recombines TRBV2 with TRBJ1-2; unclear D gene. The CDR3 has 13 residues. The germline V and J ends were trimmed by 1 base and 7 bases, with 10 bases remaining between them. Germline-derived CDR1 and CDR2 are SNHLY and FYNNEI. CDR3 sequence: CASSEDVSGGYTF. As DNA, the CDR3 is TGTGCCAGCAGTGAAGACGTATCGGGTGGCTACACCTTC. Drawing the rest from reference TRBV2 and TRBJ1-2, the complete variable domain is EPEVTQTPSHQVTQMGQEVILRCVPISNHLYFYWYRQILGQKVEFLVSFYNNEISEKSEIFDDQFSVERPDGSNFTLKIRSTKLEDSAMYFCASSEDVSGGYTFGSGTRLTVV.

This clone was found a few times. The V and J genes are TRBV27 and TRBJ2-7, with 7 bases aligning to TRBD1. Germline trimming cut 7 bases from V and 5 bases from J; bases unmatched to any gene: 11. CDR1 is MNHEY, CDR2 SMNVEV, per germline (reference sequence). CDR3 size: 14 residues. CDR3 residues: CASKRTGQFDEQYF. CDR3 coding DNA: TGTGCCAGCAAACGGACAGGTCAATTCGACGAGCAGTACTTC.

The CDR3 coding sequence is TGTGCCAGCAGTTCGGGCAGCTACTACGAGCAGTACTTC. Translated: CASSSGSYYEQYF. This rearrangement joins TRBV28 to TRBJ2-7; D call uncertain. The germline V gene has CDR1 MDHEN and CDR2 SYDVKM. There are 13 residues in the CDR3. V lost 4 bases, J lost 3 bases, and 10 bases lay in between.

J is TRBJ2-1 and V is TRBV19, with TRBD2 matching over 7 bases. Germline V gene data show CDR1 as LNHDA and CDR2 as SQIVND (reference sequence). The ends lost 7 bases at V and 6 bases at J; junction bases unmatched: 6. CDR3 length: 13 amino acids. The CDR3 sequence is CASTGGYGNEQFF. The DNA of the CDR3 is TGTGCCAGTACGGGGGGTTATGGCAATGAGCAGTTCTTC. Full variable domain (remainder filled in from reference TRBV19 and TRBJ2-1): DGGITQSPKYLFRKEGQNVTLSCEQNLNHDAMYWYRQDPGQGLRLIYYSQIVNDFQKGDIAEGYSVSREKKESFPLTVTSAQKNPTAFYLCASTGGYGNEQFFGPGTRLTVL.

V and J are TRBV7-8 and TRBJ1-4, with D uncertain. In germline, CDR1 is SGHVS, CDR2 FQNEAQ. Deletions cut 4 bases from V and 7 bases from J, with 28 bases between. The CDR3 is made up of 19 amino acids. The CDR3 DNA reads TGTGCCAGCAGCTCTTTAATTCGGGAGTTTAGAGATTCAGGTGAAAAACTGTTTTTT. Residues: CASSSLIREFRDSGEKLFF.

This clone was recorded a few times. The chain has TRBV6-1 and TRBJ2-7; TRBD2 matches at 7 bases. The CDR3 is 15 residues long. V gave up 4 bases and J gave up 2 bases; unmatched junction bases: 8. Germline V gene lookup returns CDR1 MNHNS and CDR2 SASEGT. Here the CDR3 DNA reads TGTGCCAGCAGTGCCCCAAGGGCGGGGGCCTACGAGCAGTACTTC. Translating it yields CASSAPRAGAYEQYF.

There are a few counts of this clone. The CDR3 DNA is TGTGCCAGCAGTTACCCCCGGGGGTTGGATTCACCCCTCCACTTT. Protein: CASSYPRGLDSPLHF. The rearrangement joins TRBV6-5 to TRBJ1-6; a weak D match, TRBD1 (5 bases). Trimming removed 2 bases from V and 8 bases from J, with 13 bases in between. CDR1 and CDR2 (germline): MNHEY, SVGAGI. This CDR3 contains 15 residues.

The rearrangement links TRBV12-3 or TRBV12-4 to TRBJ2-7; 8 bases match TRBD1. This CDR3 comprises 15 residues. The ends lost 3 bases at V and 3 bases at J; junction bases unmatched: 7. This CDR3 is CASSFTDRVGYEQYF. The CDR3, as DNA: TGTGCCAGCAGTTTTACGGACAGGGTCGGCTACGAGCAGTACTTC.

In the case of this clone: The junction shows a germline mismatch at one end, possibly a read error. The rearrangement links TRBV5-1 to TRBJ1-6; D is possibly TRBD1 (5 bases). The V gene's germline CDR1 is SGHRS and CDR2 YFSETQ. This CDR3 comprises 14 residues. The CDR3 sequence is CASSLGQSNSPLHF. In DNA form, the CDR3 reads TGCGCCAGCAGCTTGGGACAGTCTAATTCGCCCCTCCACTTT. The whole variable domain, remainder taken from reference TRBV5-1 and TRBJ1-6, is KAGVTQTPRYLIKTRGQQVTLSCSPISGHRSVSWYQQTPGQGLQFLFEYFSETQRNKGNFPGRFSGRQFSNSRSEMNVSTLELGDSALYLCASSLGQSNSPLHFGNGTRLTVT.

The CDR3 bases are TGTGCCATCAGTGAGTCATCAGGGGACGTTAATGAGCAGTTCTTC. Protein product: CAISESSGDVNEQFF. The chain links TRBV10-3 to TRBJ2-1; tentative D call: TRBD1 (6 bases). Trimming cost V 0 bases and J 7 bases, with 13 bases left between them. CDR1 and CDR2 (germline): ENHRY, SYGVKD. There are 15 residues in the CDR3.

For this clone: At one of its ends the junction is not consistent with the germline gene, which may arise from a read error. J is TRBJ2-1 and V is TRBV29-1, with a tentative D call TRBD2 (6 bases). The germline V gene encodes CDR1 SQVTM and CDR2 ANQGSEA. The CDR3 consists of 12 residues. CDR3: CSVEAGRRGDVF. CDR3 bases: TGCAGCGTTGAGGCGGGGCGTCGTGGGGATGTCTTC.

This clone was recorded a few times. The rearrangement links TRBV25-1 to TRBJ2-7, with 8 bases fitting TRBD1. V shed 9 bases and J 5 bases; nucleotides not matched to a gene: 15. The CDR3 has 15 amino acids. Germline values: CDR1 MGHDK, CDR2 SYGVNS. The CDR3 coding sequence is TGTGCCAGTCAAGGGGTAGAGACAGGGGCCGACGAGCAGTACTTC. Translation gives CASQGVETGADEQYF.

The chain recombines TRBV24-1 with TRBJ2-3; TRBD1 agrees at 7 bases. V gave up 1 base and J gave up 1 base; unmatched junction bases: 1. Germline CDR1 and CDR2: KGHDR and SFDVKD. The CDR3 runs 15 residues. CDR3 nucleotide sequence: TGTGCCACCAGTGATTTTGGACAGGGCACAGATACGCAGTATTTT. Its protein product is CATSDFGQGTDTQYF.

This clone came up a few times. The V and J genes are TRBV29-1 and TRBJ1-4; 9 bases are shared with TRBD1. This CDR3 is 15 amino acids long. Germline CDR1 and CDR2: SQVTM and ANQGSEA. The junction had 7 bases not matched to a gene; V was cut back by 1 base and J by 7 bases. The CDR3 sequence: CSVEALTGGREKLFF. For the CDR3, the DNA is TGCAGCGTTGAAGCCCTGACAGGGGGACGTGAAAAACTGTTTTTT. Filled out from reference TRBV29-1 and TRBJ1-4, the complete variable domain reads SAVISQKPSRDICQRGTSLTIQCQVDSQVTMMFWYRQQPGQSLTLIATANQGSEATYESGFVIDKFPISRPNLTFSTLTVSNMSPEDSSIYLCSVEALTGGREKLFFGSGTQLSVL.

The rearrangement uses TRBV11-3 and TRBJ2-2, with D hard to call. This CDR3 region has 13 residues. CDR1 and CDR2 from the germline V gene are SGHNT and YENEEA. V gave up 1 base and J gave up 4 bases, with 4 bases separating them. Here the CDR3 DNA reads TGTGCCAGCAGCTTAGCGAGCACCGGGGAGCTGTTTTTT. It specifies CASSLASTGELFF.

This chain links TRBV4-1 with TRBJ2-7; D is unclear. The CDR3 is 15 residues long. The germline CDR1 and CDR2 sequences are MGHRA and YSYEKL. Trimming removed 1 base from V and 3 bases from J, with 13 bases in between. The DNA for the CDR3 is TGCGCCAGCAGCCAAGGGGCGCAGGCGAACTACGAGCAGTACTTC. Encoded protein: CASSQGAQANYEQYF.

This rearrangement joins TRBV30 to TRBJ1-3; D not resolved. Germline CDR1 GTSNPN, CDR2 SVGIG (reference sequence). The CDR3 totals 14 residues. Trimming shortened V by 1 base and J by 1 base, and 8 bases separated the two germline ends. The CDR3 loop reads CAWSEGFSGNTIYF. CDR3 bases: TGTGCCTGGAGTGAGGGCTTTTCTGGAAACACCATATATTTT.

This chain uses TRBV7-9 with TRBJ2-7, with D maybe TRBD2 (5 bases). This CDR3 has 13 residues. Looked up from germline, CDR1 is SEHNR and CDR2 is FQNEAQ (reference sequence). V lost 6 bases to trimming and J lost 3 bases, with 12 bases between them. Here the CDR3 reads CASSIHRGYEQYF. Here the CDR3 DNA reads TGTGCCAGCAGTATCCATCGGGGCTACGAGCAGTACTTC.

In its sample, this clone was seen a few times. V and J are TRBV6-2 or TRBV6-3 and TRBJ1-2; tentative D call: TRBD1 (5 bases). V shed 0 bases and J shed 8 bases, with 13 bases lying between them. Per germline, CDR1 MNHEY and CDR2 SVGEGT. The CDR3 sequence is 14 residues long. CDR3 region: CASSYSVGWGGYTF. CDR3 DNA: TGTGCCAGCAGTTACTCGGTTGGCTGGGGGGGCTACACCTTC.

The chain employs TRBV7-9 and TRBJ1-4, with D possibly being TRBD1 (6 bases). Per germline, CDR1 SEHNR and CDR2 FQNEAQ (reference sequence). CDR3 length: 15 residues. Trimming stripped 5 bases from V and 4 bases from J, with 14 bases between. CDR3 nucleotide sequence: TGTGCCAGCAGCCCCCCGACAGGCGGTAATGAAAAACTGTTTTTT. Amino acids: CASSPPTGGNEKLFF.

The V call is TRBV3-1, the J call TRBJ1-5; D gene uncertain. Per the germline V gene, CDR1 is LGHDT and CDR2 is YNNKEL (reference sequence). This CDR3 spans 13 amino acids. V lost 1 base and J 5 bases, leaving 6 bases between the germline ends. For the CDR3, the DNA is TGTGCCAGCAGCCAAGCCTCGCATCAGCCCCAGCATTTT. Protein sequence: CASSQASHQPQHF. The whole variable domain, remainder taken from reference TRBV3-1 and TRBJ1-5, is DTAVSQTPKYLVTQMGNDKSIKCEQNLGHDTMYWYKQDSKKFLKIMFSYNNKELIINETVPNRFSPKSPDKAHLNLHINSLELGDSAVYFCASSQASHQPQHFGDGTRLSIL.

The rearrangement joins TRBV5-1 to TRBJ2-1; D not certain. The V and J ends lost 7 bases and 5 bases respectively, with 10 bases between them. Germline-derived CDR1 and CDR2 are SGHRS and YFSETQ. The CDR3 runs 12 residues. The CDR3 is CASGGQNNEQFF. CDR3 bases: TGCGCCAGCGGTGGCCAAAACAATGAGCAGTTCTTC.

This clone has a single count. The CDR3 DNA reads TGTGCCAGCAGCCAAGAGCGGGACGGCTATGGCTACACCTTC. Translating gives CASSQERDGYGYTF. The chain couples TRBV4-2 to TRBJ1-2, with D maybe TRBD1 (5 bases). This CDR3 comprises 14 residues. CDR1 and CDR2 from the germline V gene are LGHNA and YNFKEQ. Trimming cost V 0 bases and J 4 bases, with 9 bases left between them.

The CDR3: CASSPQGLGTGELFF. The CDR3 nucleotides read TGTGCCAGCAGCCCCCAAGGGTTGGGGACCGGGGAGCTGTTTTTT. V and J are TRBV7-8 and TRBJ2-2; D not certain. From germline, CDR1 is SGHVS and CDR2 FQNEAQ. V shed 5 bases and J shed 5 bases, with 15 bases lying between them. The CDR3 is 15 residues long.

This clone was picked up a small number of times. The V gene is TRBV10-3, the J gene TRBJ1-1; D may be TRBD1 (5 bases). V was clipped by 3 bases and J by 8 bases, with 13 bases between them. The CDR3 is 13 residues long. Germline-derived CDR1 and CDR2 are ENHRY and SYGVKD. This CDR3 is CAISDTREGEAFF. The DNA of the CDR3 is TGTGCCATCAGTGATACGAGGGAGGGGGAAGCTTTCTTT.